These 31 T cell receptor beta chains originate from one sample sequenced in a study of CD8 T cells in Susac syndrome. An input of roughly 0.5 to 1 ug of RNA was subjected to reverse transcription using random hexamers. TCRdb re-derived calls from the immunoSEQ multiplex PCR reads in MiXCR, one entry per CDR3 protein. Of some 180,000 distinct CDR3 sequences listed, about 94% are singletons. The sequenced material came from CD4+ T cells from PBMCs. The receptors shown here come from a human donor with Susac syndrome.

The genes are TRBV19 and TRBJ2-1; 11 bases agree with TRBD2. The CDR3 totals 15 residues. With 5 bases clipped from V and 10 bases from J, the junction kept 10 bases outside the gene matches. CDR1 is LNHDA, CDR2 SQIVND, per germline (reference sequence). This CDR3 reads CASSGASGRLGEQFF. Written as DNA, the CDR3 is TGTGCCAGTAGTGGGGCTAGCGGGAGGCTTGGAGAGCAGTTCTTC. Combining the CDR3 with reference TRBV19 and TRBJ2-1 gives the whole variable domain DGGITQSPKYLFRKEGQNVTLSCEQNLNHDAMYWYRQDPGQGLRLIYYSQIVNDFQKGDIAEGYSVSREKKESFPLTVTSAQKNPTAFYLCASSGASGRLGEQFFGPGTRLTVL.

This chain connects TRBV28 to TRBJ1-1; D gene uncertain. The CDR3 length is 14 residues. Trimming took 5 bases from V and 0 from J, leaving 10 bases between them. Per the germline V gene, CDR1 is MDHEN and CDR2 is SYDVKM. In DNA form, the CDR3 reads TGTGCCAGCAGTGTTGACCCCATGAACACTGAAGCTTTCTTT. Encoded protein: CASSVDPMNTEAFF.

V gene TRBV7-9 combines with J gene TRBJ2-7; 7 nucleotides align to TRBD2. CDR3 length equals 16 residues. CDR1 is SEHNR and CDR2 is FQNEAQ in the germline V gene (reference sequence). V lost 5 bases and J lost 0; bases outside the gene matches: 10. CDR3 nucleotide sequence: TGTGCCAGCAGCCCCCTTTCCGGGGGGAGCTCCTACGAGCAGTACTTC. The encoded protein is CASSPLSGGSSYEQYF.

The V and J genes are TRBV4-1 and TRBJ2-7; 8 bases match TRBD2. Looked up from germline, CDR1 is MGHRA and CDR2 is YSYEKL. V was pared by 1 base and J by 4 bases, with 3 bases of the junction left unmatched. CDR3 length equals 14 residues. CDR3 amino acids: CASSQAGGKYEQYF. CDR3 DNA sequence: TGCGCCAGCAGCCAAGCGGGAGGGAAATACGAGCAGTACTTC.

The rearrangement links TRBV3-1 to TRBJ2-1, with D perhaps given as TRBD1 or TRBD2 (5 bases each). V lost 4 bases, J lost 5 bases, and 12 bases lay in between. Germline values: CDR1 LGHDT, CDR2 YNNKEL (reference sequence). The length of the CDR3 is 14 residues. CDR3 amino acids: CASSPRDRHNEQFF. The CDR3, as DNA: TGTGCCAGCAGCCCCCGGGACCGCCACAATGAGCAGTTCTTC.

The CDR3 sequence: CASSLVSQAVYEQYF. CDR3 nucleotides: TGCGCCAGCAGCTTGGTGTCCCAGGCGGTTTACGAGCAGTACTTC. The J gene is TRBJ2-7, the V gene TRBV5-1; the D is unclear. The CDR3 is 15 residues long. V was trimmed by 0 bases and J by 4 bases, leaving 14 bases between them. Germline V gene data show CDR1 as SGHRS and CDR2 as YFSETQ.

This sequence joins TRBV5-1 and TRBJ2-7; D gene unclear. V lost 3 bases and J 0 bases, leaving 7 bases between the germline ends. Germline-derived CDR1 and CDR2 are SGHRS and YFSETQ. The CDR3 spans 13 residues. The CDR3: CASSSLSSYEQYF. The CDR3 nucleotides read TGCGCCAGCAGCTCCCTTAGCTCCTACGAGCAGTACTTC.

The chain uses TRBV12-3 or TRBV12-4 and TRBJ2-7; D is perhaps TRBD1 (6 bases). The germline V and J ends were trimmed by 6 bases and 3 bases, with 15 bases remaining between them. The CDR3 covers 14 residues. The CDR3 reads CASSTTGTGYEQYF. The CDR3 DNA sequence: TGTGCCAGCAGCACAACAGGGACGGGCTACGAGCAGTACTTC.

The J gene is TRBJ1-1, the V gene TRBV20-1, with 7 nucleotides matching TRBD1. Germline V gives CDR1 DFQATT, CDR2 SNEGSKA (reference sequence). The CDR3 has 13 residues. The V segment lost 3 bases and the J segment 7 bases; nucleotides outside the gene matches: 8. The CDR3 sequence: CSASDGQALEAFF. For the CDR3, the DNA is TGCAGTGCTAGCGATGGACAGGCCCTTGAAGCTTTCTTT.

This clonotype was seen just once. The chain joins TRBV5-4 to TRBJ1-1, with TRBD1 matching 7 bases. Trimming removed 4 bases from V and 2 bases from J; junction bases left unmatched: 8. Germline CDR1 is SGHNT and CDR2 is YYREEE (reference sequence). The CDR3 sequence is 15 residues long. The CDR3 loop reads CASSRPGQANTEAFF. The CDR3 coding sequence is TGTGCCAGCAGCCGTCCCGGACAGGCTAACACTGAAGCTTTCTTT. The variable domain in full, with the rest retrieved from reference TRBV5-4 and TRBJ1-1, is ETGVTQSPTHLIKTRGQQVTLRCSSQSGHNTVSWYQQALGQGPQFIFQYYREEENGRGNFPPRFSGLQFPNYSSELNVNALELDDSALYLCASSRPGQANTEAFFGQGTRLTVV.

The J gene is TRBJ2-7, the V gene TRBV7-6; TRBD1 aligns across 7 bases. The CDR3 totals 14 residues. The germline gives CDR1 SGHVS, CDR2 FNYEAQ. Losses at the gene ends were 5 bases for V and 5 bases for J; bases not matched to a gene: 9. The CDR3, as DNA: TGTGCCAGCAGCCCGACAGGGTCGAGGAACGAGCAGTACTTC. It is translated as CASSPTGSRNEQYF. The variable domain in full, with the rest retrieved from reference TRBV7-6 and TRBJ2-7, is GAGVSQSPRYKVTKRGQDVALRCDPISGHVSLYWYRQALGQGPEFLTYFNYEAQQDKSGLPNDRFSAERPEGSISTLTIQRTEQRDSAMYRCASSPTGSRNEQYFGPGTRLTVT.

This chain connects TRBV2 to TRBJ1-4; 11 nucleotides match TRBD1. The CDR3 sequence is 15 residues long. J gave up 9 bases and V 7 bases, and 10 bases lay outside the gene matches. The germline V gene encodes CDR1 SNHLY and CDR2 FYNNEI. Written as DNA, the CDR3 is TGTGCCAGCAACCACCCGGGACAGGGGGTACAAAAACTGTTTTTT. Protein: CASNHPGQGVQKLFF.

This chain joins TRBV20-1 and TRBJ2-1; 9 bases line up with TRBD2. The CDR3 is made up of 14 amino acids. Germline CDR1 DFQATT, CDR2 SNEGSKA (reference sequence). Trimming removed 6 bases from V and 5 bases from J; junction bases left unmatched: 8. CDR3 in amino acids: CSAVSSGVNNEQFF. CDR3 DNA: TGCAGTGCAGTTTCTAGCGGGGTGAACAATGAGCAGTTCTTC.

V and J are TRBV7-8 and TRBJ2-1; 8 positions agree with TRBD1. The CDR3 loop spans 16 amino acids. Germline CDR1 SGHVS, CDR2 FQNEAQ. V dropped 4 bases and J dropped 0; count of bases not matched to a gene: 5. CDR3 sequence (DNA): TGTGCCAGCAGCTCCCCGGGACAGGCCTCCTACAATGAGCAGTTCTTC. Translated: CASSSPGQASYNEQFF.

This clonotype showed up just once. The gene calls are TRBV18 and TRBJ1-1; no definite D call. This CDR3 is 13 amino acids long. Germline V gene data show CDR1 as KGHSH and CDR2 as LQKENI. The V and J ends lost 6 bases and 10 bases respectively, with 18 bases between them. Here the CDR3 DNA reads TGTGCCAGCTCCCCTAGATCCGGGGAGGGAGCTTTCTTT. This translates into CASSPRSGEGAFF.

This chain links TRBV5-1 with TRBJ2-3, with TRBD2 matching 7 bases. This CDR3 region has 18 residues. Trimming took 5 bases from V and 3 from J; bases not matched to a gene: 18. Germline loops: CDR1 SGHRS, CDR2 YFSETQ. The CDR3 sequence is CASRRSAGASLGTDTQYF. CDR3 coding DNA: TGCGCCAGCAGGCGTTCGGCGGGAGCGAGTTTGGGAACAGATACGCAGTATTTT.

In its sample, this clonotype was seen a few times. V usage is TRBV24-1 and J usage is TRBJ2-5; no clear D gene. Germline lookup yields CDR1 KGHDR and CDR2 SFDVKD. The CDR3 totals 11 residues. Trimming left V 3 bases short and J 4 bases short, with 2 bases between. CDR3 region: CATSDRETQYF. CDR3 nucleotides: TGTGCCACCAGTGATCGAGAGACCCAGTACTTC.

The rearrangement links TRBV15 to TRBJ2-7, with 7 positions matching TRBD1. V lost 5 bases to trimming and J lost 3 bases; unmatched junction nucleotides: 10. This CDR3 has 15 amino acids. CDR1 and CDR2 from the germline V gene are LNHNV and YYDKDF (reference sequence). The CDR3 protein is CATSVIRGTNYEQYF. The CDR3 DNA reads as TGTGCCACCAGCGTCATCAGGGGGACAAACTACGAGCAGTACTTC.

The chain is built from TRBV18 and TRBJ2-1, with D unresolved. The germline V and J ends were trimmed by 1 base and 0 bases, with 7 bases remaining between them. This CDR3 has 15 amino acids. Germline lookup yields CDR1 KGHSH and CDR2 LQKENI. The CDR3 DNA follows: TGTGCCAGCTCACCACTACCGAGCTCCTACAATGAGCAGTTCTTC. Encoded protein: CASSPLPSSYNEQFF.

The rearrangement joins TRBV30 to TRBJ2-7; 7 positions match TRBD1. Germline assignment: CDR1 GTSNPN and CDR2 SVGIG (reference sequence). The CDR3 contains 15 residues. Trimming cost V 2 bases and J 2 bases; bases outside gene matches: 9. The CDR3 DNA reads as TGTGCCTGGAGTCCTCCGGGACAGACAACCTACGAGCAGTACTTC. It codes for CAWSPPGQTTYEQYF.

This clonotype has only one observation. V usage is TRBV7-9 and J usage is TRBJ1-2; D not resolved. V dropped 5 bases and J dropped 7 bases, with 14 bases sitting between them. The germline CDR1 and CDR2 sequences are SEHNR and FQNEAQ (reference sequence). CDR3 length equals 13 residues. This chain's CDR3 is CASSVGPGGGYTF. The CDR3 DNA follows: TGTGCCAGCAGCGTTGGTCCTGGAGGTGGCTACACCTTC.

J is TRBJ1-6 and V is TRBV5-4, with D possibly being TRBD1 (5 bases). V was clipped by 3 bases and J by 11 bases, with 12 bases between them. Per germline, CDR1 SGHNT and CDR2 YYREEE (reference sequence). The CDR3 has 13 amino acids. CDR3 protein: CASSSPREPPLHF. The CDR3 nucleotides are TGTGCCAGCAGCTCCCCCAGGGAACCACCCCTCCACTTT.

This chain joins TRBV29-1 and TRBJ2-2, with unresolved D. Germline V gene lookup returns CDR1 SQVTM and CDR2 ANQGSEA. Trimming left V 4 bases short and J 0 bases short, with 12 bases between. The CDR3 runs 15 residues. CDR3 in amino acids: CSVVDSPTNTGELFF. The CDR3 DNA reads TGCAGCGTTGTGGATAGCCCGACGAACACCGGGGAGCTGTTTTTT.

The J gene is TRBJ2-1, the V gene TRBV6-5, with 14 positions matching TRBD2. Germline trimming cut 5 bases from V and 7 bases from J; bases unmatched to any gene: 4. The CDR3 consists of 15 residues. Germline-derived CDR1 and CDR2 are MNHEY and SVGAGI. This CDR3 reads CASSMTSGGANEQFF. CDR3 sequence (DNA): TGTGCCAGCAGTATGACTAGCGGGGGGGCGAATGAGCAGTTCTTC.

This chain links TRBV1 with TRBJ1-2; no check of the table's D call, TRBD1, against the DNA was made. TRBV1 constitutes a pseudogene. The CDR3 consists of 15 residues. CDR3 protein: CTSSHPRQGAYGYTF. DNA for the CDR3: TGCACCAGCAGCCATCCAAGACAGGGGGCCTATGGCTACACCTTC.

The chain couples TRBV20-1 to TRBJ2-5, with D perhaps matching TRBD1 (6 bases). With 6 bases removed from V and 1 base from J, the gap between germline ends came to 12 bases. Germline lookup yields CDR1 DFQATT and CDR2 SNEGSKA (reference sequence). This CDR3 has 13 residues. CDR3 protein: CSAGGRFQETQYF. CDR3 sequence (DNA): TGCAGTGCAGGGGGTAGATTCCAAGAGACCCAGTACTTC.

This clonotype has just one count. The rearrangement uses TRBV20-1 and TRBJ1-5; TRBD1 is a possible D gene (5 bases). V was shortened by 6 bases and J by 4 bases, with 19 bases between the two germline ends. Germline CDR1 is DFQATT and CDR2 is SNEGSKA (reference sequence). CDR3 size: 15 residues. CDR3 in amino acids: CSAPERTGPNQPQHF. CDR3 nucleotides: TGCAGTGCGCCGGAAAGGACGGGGCCAAATCAGCCCCAGCATTTT.

The rearrangement joins TRBV5-1 to TRBJ2-7, with 10 bases aligning to TRBD2. V was pared by 1 base and J by 6 bases, with 4 bases of the junction left unmatched. The germline gives CDR1 SGHRS, CDR2 YFSETQ. The CDR3 is made up of 14 amino acids. CDR3 sequence reads: CASSLTSGALEQYF. The CDR3 DNA reads TGCGCCAGCAGCTTGACTAGCGGGGCCCTCGAGCAGTACTTC. Complete variable domain (other parts from reference TRBV5-1 and TRBJ2-7): KAGVTQTPRYLIKTRGQQVTLSCSPISGHRSVSWYQQTPGQGLQFLFEYFSETQRNKGNFPGRFSGRQFSNSRSEMNVSTLELGDSALYLCASSLTSGALEQYFGPGTRLTVT.

The gene calls are TRBV11-1 and TRBJ2-5, with D perhaps matching TRBD1 (5 bases). The germline gives CDR1 SGHAT, CDR2 FQDESV (reference sequence). The CDR3 is 14 amino acids. Trimming took off 3 bases at V and 4 bases at J, with 12 bases between the two ends. CDR3 DNA sequence: TGTGCCAGCAGCTTCGATAACAGGCGAGAGACCCAGTACTTC. Protein sequence: CASSFDNRRETQYF.

The rearrangement joins TRBV11-1 to TRBJ2-1, with D perhaps matching TRBD2 (6 bases). Trimming cost V 5 bases and J 7 bases, with 15 bases left between them. The CDR3 is 14 amino acids. Germline V gene lookup returns CDR1 SGHAT and CDR2 FQDESV (reference sequence). DNA for the CDR3: TGTGCCAGCAGCGGCGGGGTTTTGAGGAATGAGCAGTTCTTC. This translates into CASSGGVLRNEQFF.

V is TRBV30 and J is TRBJ2-7; 8 bases map to TRBD1. The V gene's germline CDR1 is GTSNPN and CDR2 SVGIG (reference sequence). This CDR3 is 14 amino acids long. V was clipped by 1 base and J by 6 bases; unmatched bases: 8. The CDR3 DNA reads TGTGCCTGGAGTGGACTGGACAGGGTCGGCGAGCAGTACTTC. It specifies CAWSGLDRVGEQYF.